A single sample gave rise to the 21 T cell receptor beta chains below, sequenced in a study of shared T cell receptors in the human thymus. Only in-frame clones appear in the TCRdb table, and some are missing; sequencing was by immunoSEQ multiplex PCR. The table lists 550,000 to 800,000 clones, approximately 85% of them singletons. These sequences were also reported in another study, on human thymus T cells.

Material: thymocytes. Receptors were obtained from a girl under three years old with a congenital heart defect.

The chain uses TRBV11-2 and TRBJ2-1; D gene uncertain. CDR3 length equals 15 residues. Germline assignment: CDR1 SGHAT and CDR2 FQNNGV. V lost 6 bases and J 8 bases, leaving 20 bases between the germline ends. Written as DNA, the CDR3 is TGTGCCAGCAGTAGTCCCCTCTCGGGTAGTCATGAGCAGTTCTTC. It specifies CASSSPLSGSHEQFF.

The chain carries TRBV6-5 and TRBJ2-5; D may be TRBD2 (7 bases). The CDR3 covers 16 residues. Deletions cut 0 bases from V and 5 bases from J, with 16 bases between. The germline V gene has CDR1 MNHEY and CDR2 SVGAGI. The CDR3, as DNA: TGTGCCAGCAGTTACTCGTTTAGGGGGGGCCATGAGACCCAGTACTTC. The encoded protein is CASSYSFRGGHETQYF.

The V call is TRBV5-8, the J call TRBJ1-1; no firm D call. V lost 4 bases to trimming and J lost 3 bases, with 4 bases between them. This CDR3 spans 11 amino acids. Germline lookup yields CDR1 SGHTS and CDR2 YDEGEE. The CDR3 region is CASSPDTEAFF. The DNA of the CDR3 is TGTGCCAGCAGCCCCGACACTGAAGCTTTCTTT. Based on the CDR3 plus reference TRBV5-8 and TRBJ1-1, the full variable domain is EAGVTQSPTHLIKTRGQQATLRCSPISGHTSVYWYQQALGLGLQFLLWYDEGEERNRGNFPPRFSGRQFPNYSSELNVNALELEDSALYLCASSPDTEAFFGQGTRLTVV.

The rearrangement uses TRBV7-9 and TRBJ1-5; TRBD1 matches 10 bases. The germline gives CDR1 SEHNR, CDR2 FQNEAQ (reference sequence). The CDR3 runs 15 residues. V gave up 5 bases and J gave up 4 bases; unmatched junction bases: 5. The CDR3 loop is CASSRDRGSNQPQHF. CDR3 coding DNA: TGTGCCAGCAGCCGGGACAGGGGCTCAAATCAGCCCCAGCATTTT.

The chain is built from TRBV7-9 and TRBJ2-6; D unresolved. Germline lookup yields CDR1 SEHNR and CDR2 FQNEAQ (reference sequence). Trimming took off 5 bases at V and 0 bases at J, with 8 bases between the two ends. This CDR3 is 15 amino acids long. CDR3 bases: TGTGCCAGCAGCCGTACGGGCTCTGGGGCCAACGTCCTGACTTTC. Its translation: CASSRTGSGANVLTF.

The gene calls are TRBV28 and TRBJ1-1, with TRBD1 matching 9 bases. Germline CDR1 MDHEN, CDR2 SYDVKM. This CDR3 is 14 amino acids long. The V and J ends lost 5 bases and 7 bases, in that order; junction bases with no gene match: 8. CDR3 region: CASSPQDRGLEAFF. CDR3 nucleotides: TGTGCCAGCAGTCCCCAGGACAGGGGCCTTGAAGCTTTCTTT.

CDR3: CASSSHPGQGEETQYF. CDR3 sequence (DNA): TGTGCCAGCAGCTCCCACCCGGGACAGGGAGAAGAGACCCAGTACTTC. V usage is TRBV7-2 and J usage is TRBJ2-5; 9 positions agree with TRBD1. After removal of 4 bases from V and 3 bases from J, the junction contained 9 bases not matched to a gene. Per germline, CDR1 SGHTA and CDR2 FQGNSA. The CDR3 spans 16 residues. Based on the CDR3 plus reference TRBV7-2 and TRBJ2-5, the full variable domain is GAGVSQSPSNKVTEKGKDVELRCDPISGHTALYWYRQSLGQGLEFLIYFQGNSAPDKSGLPSDRFSAERTGGSVSTLTIQRTQQEDSAVYLCASSSHPGQGEETQYFGPGTRLLVL.

This rearrangement joins TRBV5-1 to TRBJ2-2, with D maybe TRBD2 (5 bases). Between the trimmed V and J ends, which lost 0 bases and 5 bases, there was a span of 20 bases. CDR1 SGHRS and CDR2 YFSETQ come from the germline V gene. The CDR3 contains 18 residues. Here the CDR3 DNA reads TGCGCCAGCAGCTTGGGGGCGCTCCGAGGGTTTGGGACCGGGGAGCTGTTTTTT. Its protein product is CASSLGALRGFGTGELFF.

CDR3 DNA sequence: TGTGCCAGCAGCTTATTATCTGGGGCCAACGTCCTGACTTTC. Its translation: CASSLLSGANVLTF. This chain joins TRBV13 and TRBJ2-6; D unresolved. Germline V CDR1 and CDR2: PRHDT, FYEKMQ (reference sequence). V lost 2 bases and J 1 base, leaving 3 bases between the germline ends. CDR3 size: 14 residues.

This clone occurred a few times. This sequence joins TRBV7-9 and TRBJ2-5; TRBD1 agrees at 9 bases. Germline values: CDR1 SEHNR, CDR2 FQNEAQ (reference sequence). The CDR3 consists of 13 residues. Germline trimming cut 5 bases from V and 2 bases from J; bases unmatched to any gene: 0. CDR3 loop: CASSGQGQETQYF. CDR3 nucleotide sequence: TGTGCCAGCAGCGGACAGGGGCAAGAGACCCAGTACTTC. The full variable domain, completed using reference TRBV7-9 and TRBJ2-5, is DTGVSQNPRHKITKRGQNVTFRCDPISEHNRLYWYRQTLGQGPEFLTYFQNEAQLEKSRLLSDRFSAERPKGSFSTLEIQRTEQGDSAMYLCASSGQGQETQYFGPGTRLLVL.

The chain employs TRBV6-1 and TRBJ2-1, with TRBD2 identical over 16 bases. Germline assignment: CDR1 MNHNS and CDR2 SASEGT. The CDR3 is made up of 20 amino acids. V lost 1 base, J lost 7 bases, and 13 bases stayed unmatched. The chain's CDR3 is CASSEGAGTSGGAGGNEQFF. The CDR3 nucleotides are TGTGCCAGCAGTGAAGGAGCCGGGACTAGCGGGGGGGCCGGTGGAAATGAGCAGTTCTTC.

This chain connects TRBV5-6 to TRBJ1-6; D is uncertain. Germline V gives CDR1 SGHDT, CDR2 YYEEEE. The CDR3 is 14 residues long. V shed 4 bases and J shed 4 bases, with 9 bases lying between them. CDR3 nucleotides: TGTGCCAGCAGCAGCGGACGGTATAATTCACCCCTCCACTTT. It yields the protein CASSSGRYNSPLHF.

This clone showed up just once. The chain recombines TRBV6-1 with TRBJ2-5; no firm D call. The germline CDR1 and CDR2 sequences are MNHNS and SASEGT. The CDR3 runs 11 residues. Trimming took 3 bases from V and 3 from J, leaving 2 bases between them. The DNA for the CDR3 is TGTGCCAGCAGTGACGAAGAGACCCAGTACTTC. Residues: CASSDEETQYF.

This clone was observed a single time. CDR3 coding DNA: TGTGCCAGTAAGGGACAACCGGGAGGGACCCAGTACTTC. Protein product: CASKGQPGGTQYF. The J gene is TRBJ2-5, the V gene TRBV14, with D perhaps matching TRBD2 (7 bases). Germline lookup yields CDR1 SGHDN and CDR2 FVKESK. The CDR3 extends over 13 amino acids. V gave up 9 bases and J gave up 7 bases, with 18 bases separating them.

The chain combines TRBV12-5 with TRBJ2-7, with D unclear. The CDR3 sequence is 14 residues long. Germline loops: CDR1 LGHNT, CDR2 FRNRAP. V shed 2 bases and J shed 0 bases, with 8 bases lying between them. DNA of the CDR3: TGTGCTAGTGGTTTGTTGCAGATCTCCTACGAGCAGTACTTC. This codes for CASGLLQISYEQYF.

The rearrangement uses TRBV6-5 and TRBJ1-6; D uncertain. V lost 0 bases, J lost 9 bases, and 15 bases lay in between. Looked up from germline, CDR1 is MNHEY and CDR2 is SVGAGI. CDR3 length equals 16 residues. CDR3 protein: CASSYSGRLLPSPLHF. Written as DNA, the CDR3 is TGTGCCAGCAGTTACTCCGGCAGGTTGTTACCTTCACCCCTCCACTTT.

A few counts support this clone. The V and J genes are TRBV7-2 and TRBJ1-5; 10 nucleotides line up with TRBD1. The CDR3 totals 17 residues. Germline assignment: CDR1 SGHTA and CDR2 FQGNSA. Trimming removed 2 bases from V and 4 bases from J; junction bases left unmatched: 8. CDR3: CASSLHDRGRRNQPQHF. Written as DNA, the CDR3 is TGTGCCAGCAGCTTACACGACAGGGGGCGGAGGAATCAGCCCCAGCATTTT. Together with reference TRBV7-2 and TRBJ1-5, the CDR3 gives the full variable domain: GAGVSQSPSNKVTEKGKDVELRCDPISGHTALYWYRQSLGQGLEFLIYFQGNSAPDKSGLPSDRFSAERTGGSVSTLTIQRTQQEDSAVYLCASSLHDRGRRNQPQHFGDGTRLSIL.

The chain combines TRBV5-6 with TRBJ2-5, with 8 bases that match TRBD1. Germline CDR1 reads SGHDT; CDR2 reads YYEEEE. The CDR3 totals 17 residues. Germline trimming cut 5 bases from V and 5 bases from J; bases unmatched to any gene: 17. CDR3 region: CASRNDSDRADWETQYF. CDR3 in DNA: TGTGCCAGCAGGAATGATTCGGACAGGGCTGATTGGGAGACCCAGTACTTC.

The V call is TRBV29-1, the J call TRBJ2-7; 9 bases align to TRBD1. Germline loops: CDR1 SQVTM, CDR2 ANQGSEA. This CDR3 is 15 amino acids long. Trimming removed 5 bases from V and 3 bases from J; junction bases left unmatched: 11. CDR3 coding DNA: TGCAGCGTTTCCCTTTGGGGGACAGGGTTCTACGAGCAGTACTTC. Protein sequence: CSVSLWGTGFYEQYF.

In its sample, this clone was seen once. The chain employs TRBV7-2 and TRBJ2-7, with 11 bases that match TRBD1. With V trimmed by 0 bases and J by 4 bases, 8 bases remained unmatched. Germline V gene sequence: CDR1 SGHTA, CDR2 FQGNSA. CDR3 length: 17 amino acids. The CDR3 DNA is TGTGCCAGCAGCTTAGCTGGGGGACAGGGGGGTGAATACGAGCAGTACTTC. The encoded protein is CASSLAGGQGGEYEQYF.

This clone was detected only a few times. V is TRBV10-1 and J is TRBJ1-6, with unresolved D. V lost 5 bases to trimming and J lost 5 bases, with 7 bases between them. The germline V gene encodes CDR1 WNHNN and CDR2 SYGVQD (reference sequence). The CDR3 is 13 residues long. The chain's CDR3 is CASSKQDNSPLHF. CDR3 bases: TGCGCCAGCAGTAAACAAGATAATTCACCCCTCCACTTT.